This entry lists 29 T cell receptor beta chains sequenced from one sample in a study of T cells in Graves' hyperthyroidism and ophthalmopathy. The CDR3 regions of TCR beta were amplified from RNA transcripts. The HTBI set primed first-round TCR CDR3 RT-PCR. TCRdb re-called the multiplex PCR reads with MiXCR, one entry per CDR3 protein. This sample has fewer than 450,000 distinct CDR3 sequences, with approximately 18% found just once. Sequencing was carried out using blood. These receptors originate from a woman aged 25-40 years with Graves' hyperthyroidism that later progressed to Graves' ophthalmopathy.

The chain has TRBV20-1 and TRBJ2-6, with 7 bases matching TRBD2. This CDR3 comprises 13 residues. Germline V gives CDR1 DFQATT, CDR2 SNEGSKA (reference sequence). For the CDR3, the DNA is TGCGGGGGGGAGGTTTCTGGGGCCAACGTCCTGACTTTC. It encodes CGGEVSGANVLTF.

There are many counts of this clonotype. This chain joins TRBV19 and TRBJ2-2, with D unclear. V was clipped by 3 bases and J by 1 base, with 6 bases between them. The length of the CDR3 is 14 residues. Germline-derived CDR1 and CDR2 are LNHDA and SQIVND (reference sequence). DNA of the CDR3: TGTGCCAGTAGTATCCCCGGGAACACCGGGGAGCTGTTTTTT. It codes for CASSIPGNTGELFF.

This clonotype was seen many times. J is TRBJ2-5 and V is TRBV4-2; 11 bases map to TRBD1. The V gene's germline CDR1 is LGHNA and CDR2 YNFKEQ. V shed 3 bases, J shed 7 bases, and the junction held 4 bases outside the gene matches. There are 14 residues in the CDR3. CDR3 DNA sequence: TGTGCCAGCAGCCAGGACAGGGGGCGGGGGACCCAGTACTTC. Translating gives CASSQDRGRGTQYF.

This clonotype was detected ten times or more. This sequence joins TRBV29-1 and TRBJ2-7, with 9 bases matching TRBD1. J gave up 3 bases and V 4 bases, and 4 bases lay outside the gene matches. CDR1 and CDR2 from the germline V gene are SQVTM and ANQGSEA. The CDR3 sequence is 13 residues long. The CDR3 bases are TGCAGCGTTGTCCAGACAGGGGGCTACGAGCAGTACTTC. It codes for CSVVQTGGYEQYF.

This chain uses TRBV25-1 with TRBJ2-5; 10 nucleotides match TRBD1. This CDR3 contains 17 residues. Germline CDR1 MGHDK, CDR2 SYGVNS. V was pared by 5 bases and J by 4 bases, with 13 bases of the junction left unmatched. DNA of the CDR3: TGTGCCAGCAGTACAAAAGGGGGGGACAGGGGAGGAGAGACCCAGTACTTC. Encoded protein: CASSTKGGDRGGETQYF.

In its sample, this clonotype was seen many times. The CDR3 DNA reads TGTGCCAGCAGCCCGATGGGGGGGCCGGATGGCTACACCTTC. Translating it yields CASSPMGGPDGYTF. J is TRBJ1-2 and V is TRBV3-1; the D gene is possibly TRBD1 (6 bases). This CDR3 comprises 14 residues. Germline V CDR1 and CDR2: LGHDT, YNNKEL (reference sequence). V was cut by 4 bases and J by 6 bases, with 15 bases left in between. Combining the CDR3 with reference TRBV3-1 and TRBJ1-2 gives the whole variable domain DTAVSQTPKYLVTQMGNDKSIKCEQNLGHDTMYWYKQDSKKFLKIMFSYNNKELIINETVPNRFSPKSPDKAHLNLHINSLELGDSAVYFCASSPMGGPDGYTFGSGTRLTVV.

This clonotype was counted a few times. A clone one base away is much larger, so this may be a read error. V is TRBV28 and J is TRBJ2-1; 7 bases are shared with TRBD2. The CDR3 sequence is 17 residues long. In germline, CDR1 is MDHEN, CDR2 SYDVKM. Here the CDR3 DNA reads TGTGCCAGCAGTACTAGCGAGACACCGAGCTCCTACAGTGAGCAGTTCTTC. It encodes CASSTSETPSSYSEQFF.

This clonotype was recorded at least ten times. J is TRBJ2-5 and V is TRBV11-3; 11 bases match TRBD1. The CDR3 sequence is 16 residues long. Trimming took 4 bases from V and 2 from J; bases not matched to a gene: 6. Germline lookup yields CDR1 SGHNT and CDR2 YENEEA. CDR3 protein: CASSSRGDRGQETQYF. In nucleotides, the CDR3 is TGTGCCAGCAGCTCAAGGGGGGACAGGGGGCAAGAGACCCAGTACTTC.

In its sample, this clonotype was seen many times. The J gene is TRBJ2-1, the V gene TRBV5-1, with 12 bases aligning to TRBD1. Germline V gene lookup returns CDR1 SGHRS and CDR2 YFSETQ. The V segment lost 1 base and the J segment 8 bases; nucleotides outside the gene matches: 4. CDR3 length: 15 amino acids. The CDR3 sequence is CASSLIGTGGDEQFF. The DNA of the CDR3 is TGCGCCAGCAGCTTGATTGGGACAGGGGGCGATGAGCAGTTCTTC.

This clonotype was observed a handful of times. This chain uses TRBV9 with TRBJ2-6, with TRBD1 identical over 8 bases. This CDR3 contains 17 residues. Germline lookup yields CDR1 SGDLS and CDR2 YYNGEE. Germline trimming cut 4 bases from V and 4 bases from J; bases unmatched to any gene: 10. The DNA for the CDR3 is TGTGCCAGCAGCATCGGACAGGGAGGATCCGGGGCCAACGTCCTGACTTTC. Residues: CASSIGQGGSGANVLTF.

Comment on this clonotype: One end of the junction varies from germline; a read error may be responsible. This chain links TRBV19 with TRBJ2-1, with a possible D match to TRBD1 (6 bases). Germline-derived CDR1 and CDR2 are LNHDA and SQIVND (reference sequence). The CDR3 has 13 amino acids. The CDR3 nucleotides are TGTGCCAGTAGTGTAGACGGGACAACCTCACAGTTCTTC. Protein product: CASSVDGTTSQFF. Full variable domain (rest looked up from reference TRBV19 and TRBJ2-1): DGGITQSPKYLFRKEGQNVTLSCEQNLNHDAMYWYRQDPGQGLRLIYYSQIVNDFQKGDIAEGYSVSREKKESFPLTVTSAQKNPTAFYLCASSVDGTTSQFFGPGTRLTVL.

This clonotype has at least ten counts. The chain couples TRBV10-3 to TRBJ2-5, with a possible D match to TRBD2 (7 bases). CDR1 is ENHRY, CDR2 SYGVKD, per germline. This CDR3 region has 13 residues. Trimming pared 8 bases from V and 4 bases from J, leaving 14 bases between. CDR3 region: CAIGAGEGETQYF. CDR3 nucleotide sequence: TGTGCCATCGGGGCAGGGGAGGGAGAGACCCAGTACTTC.

This clonotype appeared many times. This rearrangement joins TRBV10-3 to TRBJ2-5, with a tentative D call TRBD2 (7 bases). The germline V gene has CDR1 ENHRY and CDR2 SYGVKD. The ends were cut back, 0 bases at V and 9 bases at J, with 14 bases in the middle. The CDR3 loop spans 14 amino acids. CDR3 coding DNA: TGTGCCATCAGTGAGTCTCGGGGGGCCATGGCCCAGTACTTC. Amino acids: CAISESRGAMAQYF.

Many counts were recorded for this clonotype. This chain links TRBV11-2 with TRBJ2-1; D gene unclear. Trimming removed 3 bases at V and 8 bases at J, with 20 bases between. There are 16 residues in the CDR3. CDR1 SGHAT and CDR2 FQNNGV come from the germline V gene. The CDR3 nucleotides read TGTGCCAGCAGCTTGACCCGGTCCGGGCTCCCCCATGAGCAGTTCTTC. This sequence encodes CASSLTRSGLPHEQFF.

The J gene is TRBJ2-3, the V gene TRBV7-9, with 10 bases lining up with TRBD2. The J segment lost 6 bases and the V segment lost 4 bases, leaving 13 bases of the junction unmatched. The CDR3 is 17 residues long. In germline, CDR1 is SEHNR, CDR2 FQNEAQ (reference sequence). For the CDR3, the DNA is TGTGCCAGCAGCTCACCTCGGACTAGCGGCCCCACGGATACGCAGTATTTT. Protein product: CASSSPRTSGPTDTQYF.

J is TRBJ2-4 and V is TRBV5-1; 7 positions agree with TRBD1. V trimming: 4 bases; J trimming: 8 bases; junction bases outside the gene matches: 3. CDR1 is SGHRS and CDR2 is YFSETQ in the germline V gene. CDR3 length: 12 amino acids. The CDR3 DNA sequence: TGCGCCAGCAGCCTAGGGACAGACATTCAGTACTTC. This sequence encodes CASSLGTDIQYF.

The chain joins TRBV2 to TRBJ2-1; D tentatively fits TRBD1 or TRBD2 (5 bases each). This CDR3 comprises 15 residues. Trimming left V 6 bases short and J 9 bases short, with 21 bases between. Germline assignment: CDR1 SNHLY and CDR2 FYNNEI. The CDR3 bases are TGTGCCAGCAGCCTACCCGGGGCAGGGAACGGTGAGCAGTTCTTC. Translated, it gives CASSLPGAGNGEQFF.

This clonotype was seen many times. The chain combines TRBV6-1 with TRBJ1-5, with D hard to call. The CDR3 runs to 14 residues. Deletions cut 5 bases from V and 7 bases from J, with 15 bases between. The germline gives CDR1 MNHNS, CDR2 SASEGT. CDR3 loop: CASSLDGSKQPQHF. The CDR3 DNA reads TGTGCCAGCAGTTTGGACGGATCGAAGCAGCCCCAGCATTTT.

In its sample, this clonotype was seen many times. The J gene is TRBJ1-2, the V gene TRBV28; 7 bases are a match to TRBD1. Germline CDR1 MDHEN, CDR2 SYDVKM. The CDR3 extends over 14 amino acids. Losses at the gene ends were 9 bases for V and 2 bases for J; bases not matched to a gene: 9. The CDR3 sequence: CASHWGRGNYGYTF. DNA of the CDR3: TGTGCCAGTCATTGGGGCAGGGGGAACTATGGCTACACCTTC.

Here the CDR3 DNA reads TGTGCCAGCAGCTTAGACGTTATGGAGACCCAGTACTTC. Protein product: CASSLDVMETQYF. The V call is TRBV7-2, the J call TRBJ2-5; D not resolved. The CDR3 is 13 residues long. V lost 1 base and J 5 bases, leaving 8 bases between the germline ends. CDR1 is SGHTA, CDR2 FQGNSA, per germline.

Ten or more counts support this clonotype. J is TRBJ1-1 and V is TRBV11-2; D gene unclear. Germline V gene data show CDR1 as SGHAT and CDR2 as FQNNGV. The CDR3 has 14 residues. The V end lost 7 bases, the J end lost 0 bases, and 12 bases lay between the germline ends. The CDR3 nucleotides are TGTGCCAGCACTCTGGACGGCATGAACACTGAAGCTTTCTTT. Protein product: CASTLDGMNTEAFF.

This clonotype was counted many times. V usage is TRBV30 and J usage is TRBJ2-1, with TRBD2 identical over 7 bases. The germline V gene has CDR1 GTSNPN and CDR2 SVGIG (reference sequence). The CDR3 consists of 15 residues. Here the CDR3 DNA reads TGTGCTTCTACGGGACTAAAGGTGACCTACAATGAGCAGTTCTTC. Translating gives CASTGLKVTYNEQFF.

This clonotype has at least ten counts. This chain joins TRBV20-1 and TRBJ2-3; 14 bases align to TRBD2. The CDR3 loop spans 15 amino acids. V lost 0 bases, J lost 5 bases, and 1 base stayed unmatched. Germline loops: CDR1 DFQATT, CDR2 SNEGSKA (reference sequence). The CDR3 spells CSARDGTSGRDTQYF. As DNA, the CDR3 is TGCAGTGCTAGAGATGGGACTAGCGGGAGAGATACGCAGTATTTT.

In this sample, this clonotype turned up many times. This chain links TRBV27 with TRBJ1-2; no reliable D call. This CDR3 has 14 amino acids. V lost 2 bases and J 3 bases, leaving 10 bases between the germline ends. CDR1 MNHEY and CDR2 SMNVEV come from the germline V gene (reference sequence). In nucleotides, the CDR3 is TGTGCCAGCAGTTTAGATGGGCACCACTATGGCTACACCTTC. Translated, it gives CASSLDGHHYGYTF.

For this clonotype: The conserved final phenylalanine or tryptophan is absent from the CDR3, which likely points to a read error. This chain joins TRBV15 and TRBJ1-4; D remains ambiguous. The germline gives CDR1 LNHNV, CDR2 YYDKDF (reference sequence). The germline V and J ends were trimmed by 0 bases and 0 bases, with 17 bases remaining between them. This CDR3 spans 19 amino acids. For the CDR3, the DNA is TGTGCCACCAGCAGAGATTTGCCGGCCAATTATGCAACTAATGAAAAACTGTTTTCT. Protein: CATSRDLPANYATNEKLFS.

This clonotype was counted a few times. The junction differs from germline at one of its ends, possibly a read error. The CDR3, as DNA: TGCGCCAGCAGCCAAGATGGTGGGGTCGTTCGGGACTTC. Its protein is CASSQDGGVVRDF. The chain uses TRBV4-1 and TRBJ2-5, with D unclear. CDR3 length: 13 residues. Germline V gene data show CDR1 as MGHRA and CDR2 as YSYEKL.

In its sample, this clonotype was seen a few times. The rearrangement uses TRBV5-1 and TRBJ2-7; D uncertain. V dropped 7 bases and J dropped 3 bases, with 23 bases sitting between them. This CDR3 has 16 amino acids. CDR1 and CDR2 (germline): SGHRS, YFSETQ. The CDR3 nucleotides are TGCGCCAGCGAAGACTTAGGCACTCGCCCGCTCTACGAGCAGTACTTC. Protein: CASEDLGTRPLYEQYF. Looking up the rest from reference TRBV5-1 and TRBJ2-7 gives the full variable domain: KAGVTQTPRYLIKTRGQQVTLSCSPISGHRSVSWYQQTPGQGLQFLFEYFSETQRNKGNFPGRFSGRQFSNSRSEMNVSTLELGDSALYLCASEDLGTRPLYEQYFGPGTRLTVT.

This clonotype was seen ten or more times. This rearrangement joins TRBV20-1 to TRBJ2-1; 8 bases agree with TRBD2. Germline V gives CDR1 DFQATT, CDR2 SNEGSKA (reference sequence). With V trimmed by 4 bases and J by 8 bases, 10 bases remained unmatched. There are 14 residues in the CDR3. CDR3 in amino acids: CSATASGPEDEQFF. CDR3 bases: TGCAGTGCTACCGCTAGCGGGCCGGAGGATGAGCAGTTCTTC.

This clonotype showed up just a few times. The rearrangement joins TRBV2 to TRBJ2-2; 9 bases map to TRBD2. J gave up 1 base and V 6 bases, and 12 bases lay outside the gene matches. Germline CDR1 is SNHLY and CDR2 is FYNNEI. This CDR3 has 18 residues. CDR3 coding DNA: TGTGCCAGCAGGGATTACACACGACTAGCGGAGAACACCGGGGAGCTGTTTTTT. Its translation: CASRDYTRLAENTGELFF.